This T cell receptor beta chain stems from a study of T cells in tuberculosis. Sorting used thawed, overnight-rested PBMC stained with anti-CD3, a viability dye and GMM-loaded CD1B tetramer. CD1B tetramers were loaded with Rhodococcus equi-derived C32 glucose monomycolate. Before cryopreservation, the sorted PBMC lost their CD14-expressing monocytes. Study results and caveats: T cells binding CD1B-GMM tetramer weakly possibly escaped the sort.

Data came from immunoSEQ multiplex PCR; TCRdb stores just in-frame clones and leaves some out. This sample has 80,000 to 90,000 clones, with more than 75% found just once. The CDR3 totals 16 residues. Trimming left V 4 bases short and J 6 bases short, with 18 bases between. Germline lookup yields CDR1 SEHNR and CDR2 FQNEAQ (reference sequence). This TCR was sampled from an adult woman with latent tuberculosis. The V call is TRBV7-9, the J call TRBJ2-2; TRBD1 is a possible D gene (6 bases). The sequenced material came from CD1b-GMM tetramer-negative cells sorted from PBMCs. CDR3 coding DNA: TGTGCCAGCAGCTCTCCTCTACAGGGAAAGCCCGGGGAGCTGTTTTTT. This sequence encodes CASSSPLQGKPGELFF.